Each of the 14 T cell receptor beta chains below was sequenced from the same sample in a study of long-term antiretroviral therapy in people with HIV. The immunoSEQ assay was v3.0, run at survey level. Generated by immunoSEQ multiplex PCR, the TCRdb table keeps only in-frame clones and is missing some. Among fewer than 30,000 clones listed, 81% were seen once. This material consisted of unsorted PBMCs, taken at the start of antiretroviral therapy, before treatment. The receptor source for this set is a woman in her late teens or twenties with HIV.

Within the sample, this clone is large (0.1 to 1%). The genes are TRBV10-2 and TRBJ2-3, with 8 bases fitting TRBD2. The J segment lost 6 bases and the V segment lost 6 bases, leaving 8 bases of the junction unmatched. Germline V CDR1 and CDR2: WSHSY, SAAADI. This CDR3 is 14 amino acids long. The DNA of the CDR3 is TGCGCCAGCAGAATAGCGGGGCGGGGGGATACGCAGTATTTT. Protein product: CASRIAGRGDTQYF.

The chain employs TRBV6-5 and TRBJ1-5; D may be TRBD1 (5 bases). CDR1 is MNHEY and CDR2 is SVGAGI in the germline V gene. Trimming removed 6 bases at V and 6 bases at J, with 12 bases between. The CDR3 is 13 amino acids. CDR3 coding DNA: TGTGCCAGCAGGCAGGGCCTTGGTCAGCCCCAGCATTTT. This encodes CASRQGLGQPQHF.

The chain has TRBV7-2 and TRBJ1-3; 7 positions match TRBD1. The CDR3 extends over 14 amino acids. J was trimmed by 4 bases and V by 5 bases; bases with no gene match: 5. Germline V CDR1 and CDR2: SGHTA, FQGNSA. The CDR3 region has the DNA TGTGCCAGCAGCCTATTGGACAGGGGAAACACCATATATTTT. Protein: CASSLLDRGNTIYF. The whole variable domain, remainder taken from reference TRBV7-2 and TRBJ1-3, is GAGVSQSPSNKVTEKGKDVELRCDPISGHTALYWYRQSLGQGLEFLIYFQGNSAPDKSGLPSDRFSAERTGGSVSTLTIQRTQQEDSAVYLCASSLLDRGNTIYFGEGSWLTVV.

The chain combines TRBV18 with TRBJ2-7, with a weak D call TRBD2 (6 bases). Between the trimmed V and J ends, which lost 2 bases and 2 bases, there was a span of 7 bases. The CDR3 has 13 residues. Per germline, CDR1 KGHSH and CDR2 LQKENI. The CDR3 nucleotides read TGTGCCAGCTCACCAGGCGGGACCTACGAGCAGTACTTC. The encoded protein is CASSPGGTYEQYF.

The CDR3: CASSLGAFSGNTIYF. CDR3 coding DNA: TGTGCCAGCAGCTTGGGTGCCTTCTCTGGAAACACCATATATTTT. The rearrangement joins TRBV5-6 to TRBJ1-3; D gene ambiguous. CDR3 length equals 15 residues. Germline CDR1 SGHDT, CDR2 YYEEEE. V lost 0 bases and J lost 0, with 7 bases in between.

This chain links TRBV27 with TRBJ2-1; D is possibly TRBD2 (5 bases). The CDR3 loop spans 13 amino acids. The V gene's germline CDR1 is MNHEY and CDR2 SMNVEV (reference sequence). Trimming stripped 3 bases from V and 4 bases from J, with 7 bases between. The CDR3 nucleotides read TGTGCCAGCAGTTTTGAGGGTTACAATGAGCAGTTCTTC. Its protein product is CASSFEGYNEQFF.

This rearrangement joins TRBV11-2 to TRBJ2-3; a possible D gene is TRBD1 (5 bases). Per the germline V gene, CDR1 is SGHAT and CDR2 is FQNNGV. This CDR3 has 14 amino acids. The germline V and J ends were trimmed by 1 base and 5 bases, with 10 bases remaining between them. CDR3: CASSLGLDRDTQYF. The CDR3 DNA reads as TGTGCCAGCAGCTTAGGCCTAGACAGAGATACGCAGTATTTT.

This sequence joins TRBV9 and TRBJ2-2; D is uncertain. Trimming removed 0 bases at V and 6 bases at J, with 6 bases between. The CDR3 is 13 amino acids. Germline-derived CDR1 and CDR2 are SGDLS and YYNGEE. CDR3 region: CASSVGGAGELFF. The DNA for the CDR3 is TGTGCCAGCAGCGTAGGAGGAGCCGGGGAGCTGTTTTTT.

The J gene is TRBJ1-1, the V gene TRBV5-1, with D unresolved. Trimming took 0 bases from V and 10 from J, leaving 13 bases between them. This CDR3 spans 13 amino acids. CDR1 is SGHRS and CDR2 is YFSETQ in the germline V gene. The CDR3 DNA follows: TGCGCCAGCAGCTTGGTCGGTGATGGCGGAGCTTTCTTT. Its protein is CASSLVGDGGAFF.

The V and J genes are TRBV19 and TRBJ1-4; possible D gene TRBD1, 5 bases. This CDR3 is built from 14 residues. CDR1 is LNHDA, CDR2 SQIVND, per germline (reference sequence). V gave up 5 bases and J gave up 8 bases, with 15 bases separating them. The CDR3 region is CASSPTAGPEKLFF. In DNA form, the CDR3 reads TGTGCCAGTAGTCCGACAGCAGGTCCCGAAAAACTGTTTTTT.

The chain uses TRBV18 and TRBJ1-1; no reliable D call. V was cut by 2 bases and J by 4 bases, with 8 bases left in between. Germline-derived CDR1 and CDR2 are KGHSH and LQKENI. The CDR3 sequence is 13 residues long. CDR3 region: CASSPLGSTEAFF. DNA of the CDR3: TGTGCCAGCTCACCATTAGGCAGCACTGAAGCTTTCTTT.

The CDR3 bases are TGTGCCAGCAGTCCCCTAGCGGGAGGGTACAATGAGCAGTTCTTC. This codes for CASSPLAGGYNEQFF. The chain uses TRBV28 and TRBJ2-1, with 12 nucleotides matching TRBD2. CDR1 and CDR2 from the germline V gene are MDHEN and SYDVKM. CDR3 length equals 15 residues. V trimming: 5 bases; J trimming: 4 bases; junction bases outside the gene matches: 3.

Within the sample, this clone is medium-sized (0.01 to 0.1%). This chain joins TRBV6-1 and TRBJ2-1; D gene uncertain. The CDR3 is made up of 12 amino acids. CDR1 MNHNS and CDR2 SASEGT come from the germline V gene. Between the trimmed V and J ends, which lost 2 bases and 9 bases, there was a span of 8 bases. CDR3 protein: CASSEFEGEQFF. CDR3 nucleotide sequence: TGTGCCAGCAGTGAATTCGAAGGTGAGCAGTTCTTC.

The rearrangement links TRBV7-9 to TRBJ1-1, with 8 bases lining up with TRBD1. Trimming at V came to 5 bases and at J to 1 base, leaving 9 bases not matched to a gene. CDR1 is SEHNR, CDR2 FQNEAQ, per germline (reference sequence). There are 16 residues in the CDR3. CDR3: CASSIGQGEWNTEAFF. CDR3 nucleotides: TGTGCCAGCAGCATAGGACAGGGAGAGTGGAACACTGAAGCTTTCTTT.